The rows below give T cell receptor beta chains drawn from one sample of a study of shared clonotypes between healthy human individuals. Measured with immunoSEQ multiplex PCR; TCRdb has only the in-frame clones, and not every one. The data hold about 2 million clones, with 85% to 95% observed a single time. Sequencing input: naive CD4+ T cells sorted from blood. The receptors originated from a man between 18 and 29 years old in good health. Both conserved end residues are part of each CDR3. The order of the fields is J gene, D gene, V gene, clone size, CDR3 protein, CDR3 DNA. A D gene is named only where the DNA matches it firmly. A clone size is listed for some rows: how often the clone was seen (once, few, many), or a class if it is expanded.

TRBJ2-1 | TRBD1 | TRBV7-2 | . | CASSVGQGGYNEQFF | TGTGCCAGCAGCGTCGGACAGGGGGGCTACAATGAGCAGTTCTTC
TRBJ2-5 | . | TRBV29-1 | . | CSVEDQRRIRKETQYF | TGCAGCGTTGAAGATCAGAGGCGGATCAGAAAAGAGACCCAGTACTTC
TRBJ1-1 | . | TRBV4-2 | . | CASSYGQSNTEAFF | TGTGCCAGCAGCTATGGACAGTCTAACACTGAAGCTTTCTTT
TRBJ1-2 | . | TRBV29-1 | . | CSVDSPKVTGYTF | TGCAGCGTTGACTCCCCCAAAGTGACTGGCTACACCTTC
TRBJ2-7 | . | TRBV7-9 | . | CASSLMGATYEQYF | TGTGCCAGCAGCTTAATGGGGGCTACCTACGAGCAGTACTTC
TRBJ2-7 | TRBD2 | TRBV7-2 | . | CASSVGLAGDYEQYF | TGTGCCAGCAGCGTGGGACTAGCGGGCGACTACGAGCAGTACTTC
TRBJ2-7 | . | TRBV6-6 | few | CASSGGQGSYEQYF | TGTGCCAGCAGTGGGGGACAAGGGTCCTACGAGCAGTACTTC
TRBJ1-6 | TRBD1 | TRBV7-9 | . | CASSSPGGSYNSPLHF | TGTGCCAGCAGTTCGCCAGGGGGCTCCTATAATTCACCCCTCCACTTT
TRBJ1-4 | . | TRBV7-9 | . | CASSRHRGLATNEKLFF | TGTGCCAGCAGCCGCCATCGAGGACTAGCAACTAATGAAAAACTGTTTTTT
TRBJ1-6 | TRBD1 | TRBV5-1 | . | CASSQGQASSYNSPLHF | TGCGCCAGCAGCCAGGGACAGGCTAGCTCCTATAATTCACCCCTCCACTTT
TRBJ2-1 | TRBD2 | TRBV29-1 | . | CSVGTSGRGEQFF | TGCAGCGTCGGGACTAGCGGGAGGGGTGAGCAGTTCTTC
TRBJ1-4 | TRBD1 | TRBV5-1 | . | CASSPGGLTGGSEKLFF | TGCGCCAGCAGCCCCGGGGGGCTTACAGGGGGAAGTGAAAAACTGTTTTTT
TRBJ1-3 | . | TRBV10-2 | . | CASKAPSSGNTIYF | TGCGCCAGCAAGGCCCCAAGCTCTGGAAACACCATATATTTT
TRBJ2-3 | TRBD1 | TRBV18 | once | CASSLAGTGQDTQYF | TGTGCCAGCTCACTCGCCGGGACAGGGCAAGATACGCAGTATTTT
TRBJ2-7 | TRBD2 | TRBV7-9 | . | CASSLFLGGSSYEQYF | TGTGCCAGCAGCTTATTTCTGGGAGGGTCCTCCTACGAGCAGTACTTC
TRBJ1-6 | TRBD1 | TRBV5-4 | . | CASSWVDRGVSPLHF | TGTGCCAGCAGTTGGGTGGACAGGGGGGTTTCACCCCTCCACTTT
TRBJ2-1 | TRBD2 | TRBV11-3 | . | CASSPAGTSGGYEQFF | TGTGCCAGCAGCCCCGCCGGGACTAGCGGAGGGTATGAGCAGTTCTTC
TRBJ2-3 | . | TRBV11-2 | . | CASSLALVLDTQYF | TGTGCCAGCAGCTTAGCTTTAGTCTTAGATACGCAGTATTTT
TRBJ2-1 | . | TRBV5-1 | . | CASSLVGKYEQFF | TGCGCCAGCAGCTTGGTGGGGAAATATGAGCAGTTCTTC
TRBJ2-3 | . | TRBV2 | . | CASSGRENRPDTQYF | TGTGCCAGCAGTGGAAGGGAAAATCGCCCAGATACGCAGTATTTT
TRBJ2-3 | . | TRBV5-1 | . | CASSSNSENTDTQYF | TGCGCCAGCAGCTCGAATAGCGAGAACACAGATACGCAGTATTTT
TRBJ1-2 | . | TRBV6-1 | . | CASSVRANYGYTF | TGTGCCAGCAGTGTTCGAGCTAACTATGGCTACACCTTC
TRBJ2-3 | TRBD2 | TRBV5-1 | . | CASSPSLAGSTDTQYF | TGCGCCAGCAGCCCCAGTTTAGCGGGGAGCACAGATACGCAGTATTTT
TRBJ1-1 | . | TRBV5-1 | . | CASSFRETIVDTEAFF | TGCGCCAGCAGCTTCCGGGAAACCATTGTGGACACTGAAGCTTTCTTT
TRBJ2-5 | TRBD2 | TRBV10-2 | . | CASSESTGTSGPQETQYF | TGCGCCAGCAGTGAGTCGACGGGGACTAGCGGTCCCCAGGAGACCCAGTACTTC
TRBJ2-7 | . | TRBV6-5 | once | CASRALANAGYEQYF | TGTGCCAGCAGAGCCTTAGCCAACGCAGGCTACGAGCAGTACTTC
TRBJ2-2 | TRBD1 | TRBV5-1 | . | CASSLPAGGTGELFF | TGCGCCAGCAGCTTGCCGGCAGGGGGAACCGGGGAGCTGTTTTTT
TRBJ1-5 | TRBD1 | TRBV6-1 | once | CASSEARDRRGYF | TGTGCCAGCAGTGAAGCCCGGGACAGGAGGGGGTATTTT
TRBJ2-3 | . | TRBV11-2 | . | CASSLVGPPGVFTDTQYF | TGTGCCAGCAGCTTAGTGGGACCTCCGGGGGTATTCACAGATACGCAGTATTTT
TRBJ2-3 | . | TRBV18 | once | CASSPRVVLEGTDTQYF | TGTGCCAGCTCACCAAGGGTCGTATTAGAGGGCACAGATACGCAGTATTTT
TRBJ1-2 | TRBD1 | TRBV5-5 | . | CASSPGQGQNYGYTF | TGTGCCAGCAGCCCTGGACAGGGCCAGAACTATGGCTACACCTTC
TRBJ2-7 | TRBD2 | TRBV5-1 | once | CASSNSGIQWYEQYF | TGCGCCAGCAGCAATAGCGGGATACAGTGGTACGAGCAGTACTTC
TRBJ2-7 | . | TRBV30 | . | CAWSPGGTSVYEQYF | TGTGCCTGGAGCCCAGGGGGGACTAGTGTCTACGAGCAGTACTTC
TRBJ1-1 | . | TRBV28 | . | CASSPPPGGYGGKTEAFF | TGTGCCAGCAGTCCCCCTCCGGGGGGCTATGGTGGGAAGACTGAAGCTTTCTTT
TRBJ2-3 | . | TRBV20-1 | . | CSAHSDGTQYF | TGCAGTGCTCACTCAGACGGTACGCAGTATTTT
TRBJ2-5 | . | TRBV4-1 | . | CASSQGPESEGTQYF | TGCGCCAGCAGCCAAGGGCCCGAGTCGGAAGGGACCCAGTACTTC
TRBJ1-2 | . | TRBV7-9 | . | CASSFAQSYGYTF | TGTGCCAGCAGCTTCGCCCAATCATATGGCTACACCTTC
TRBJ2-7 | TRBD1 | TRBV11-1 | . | CASSLVAGQGSYEQYF | TGTGCCAGCAGCTTAGTCGCGGGACAGGGGTCCTACGAGCAGTACTTC
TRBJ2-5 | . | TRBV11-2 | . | CASSLVPQETQYF | TGTGCCAGCAGCTTAGTTCCTCAAGAGACCCAGTACTTC
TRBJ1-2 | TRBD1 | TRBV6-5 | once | CASSAPGQTSPYTF | TGTGCCAGCAGTGCACCGGGACAGACCTCCCCCTACACCTTC